This T cell receptor (beta chain) derives from a study of identical twins. There are a few counts of this clonotype. Unique molecular identifiers were present on cDNA, and template switching added a universal primer site. Each CDR3 protein gets one entry after TCRdb re-called the 5' RACE reads with MiXCR. The repertoire has 400,000 to 500,000 distinct CDR3 sequences, 15% to 20% of them found once; the top ten carry approximately 12%. There are 14 residues in the CDR3. The ends were cut back, 5 bases at V and 3 bases at J, with 10 bases in the middle. The V call is TRBV12-3 or TRBV12-4, the J call TRBJ1-4; weak D call: TRBD1 (6 bases). The clonotype comes from a man aged 45 to 65 in good health. Material for sequencing was naive T cells sorted from blood. The CDR3 region is CASSLRQANEKLFF. CDR3 bases: TGTGCCAGCAGTCTTCGACAGGCTAATGAAAAACTGTTTTTT.